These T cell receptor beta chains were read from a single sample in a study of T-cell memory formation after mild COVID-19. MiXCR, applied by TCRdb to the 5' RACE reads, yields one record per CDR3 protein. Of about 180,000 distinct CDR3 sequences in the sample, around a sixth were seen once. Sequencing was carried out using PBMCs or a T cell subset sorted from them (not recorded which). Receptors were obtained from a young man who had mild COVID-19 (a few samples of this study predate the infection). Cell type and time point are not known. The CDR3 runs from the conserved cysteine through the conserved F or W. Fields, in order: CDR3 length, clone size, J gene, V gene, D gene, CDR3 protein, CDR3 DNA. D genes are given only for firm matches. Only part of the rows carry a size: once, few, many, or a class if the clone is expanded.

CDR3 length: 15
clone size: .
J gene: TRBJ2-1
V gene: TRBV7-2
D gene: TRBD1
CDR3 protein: CASSPDRASYNEQFF
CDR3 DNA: TGTGCCAGCAGCCCCGACAGGGCCTCCTACAATGAGCAGTTCTTC

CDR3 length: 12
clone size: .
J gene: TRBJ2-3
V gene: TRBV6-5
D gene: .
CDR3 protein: CASSSSVDTQYF
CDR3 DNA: TGTGCCAGCAGTTCTAGCGTAGATACGCAGTATTTT

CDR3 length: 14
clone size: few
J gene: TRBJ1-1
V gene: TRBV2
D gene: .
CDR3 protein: CASSDWGRATEAFF
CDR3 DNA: TGTGCCAGCAGTGACTGGGGCAGAGCAACTGAAGCTTTCTTT

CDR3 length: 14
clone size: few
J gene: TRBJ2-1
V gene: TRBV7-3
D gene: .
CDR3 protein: CASSAQGRANEQFF
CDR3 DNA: TGTGCCAGCAGCGCCCAGGGAAGGGCCAATGAGCAGTTCTTC

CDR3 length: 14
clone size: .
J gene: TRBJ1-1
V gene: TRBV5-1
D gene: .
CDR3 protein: CASSFEGGQGEAFF
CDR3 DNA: TGCGCCAGCAGCTTCGAGGGGGGTCAGGGTGAAGCTTTCTTT

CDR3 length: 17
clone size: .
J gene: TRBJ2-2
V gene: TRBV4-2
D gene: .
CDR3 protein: CASSQDLGDANTGELFF
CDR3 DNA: TGTGCCAGCAGCCAAGATTTGGGGGACGCGAACACCGGGGAGCTGTTTTTT

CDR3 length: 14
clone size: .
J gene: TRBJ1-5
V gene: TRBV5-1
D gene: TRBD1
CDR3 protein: CASSPGTGYQPQHF
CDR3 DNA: TGCGCCAGCAGCCCCGGGACAGGGTATCAGCCCCAGCATTTT

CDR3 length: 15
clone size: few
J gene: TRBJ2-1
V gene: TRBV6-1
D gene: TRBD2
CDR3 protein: CASSRIAGGYNEQFF
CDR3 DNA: TGTGCCAGCAGTCGTATAGCGGGGGGCTACAATGAGCAGTTCTTC

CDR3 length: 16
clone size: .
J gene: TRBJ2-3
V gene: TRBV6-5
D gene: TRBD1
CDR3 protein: CASSYSGQVSSDTQYF
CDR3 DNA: TGTGCCAGCAGTTACTCGGGACAGGTCTCATCAGATACGCAGTATTTT

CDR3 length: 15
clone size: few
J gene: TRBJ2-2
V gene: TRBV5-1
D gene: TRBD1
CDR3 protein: CASSPGQGVAGELFF
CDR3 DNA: TGCGCCAGCAGCCCCGGACAGGGGGTAGCCGGGGAGCTGTTTTTT

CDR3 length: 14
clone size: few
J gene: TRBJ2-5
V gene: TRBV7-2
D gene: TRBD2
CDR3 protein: CASSNGLAQETQYF
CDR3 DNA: TGTGCCAGCAGCAACGGACTAGCGCAAGAGACCCAGTACTTC

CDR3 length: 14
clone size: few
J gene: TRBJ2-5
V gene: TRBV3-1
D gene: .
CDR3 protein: CASSQGRRGETQYF
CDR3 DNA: TGTGCCAGCAGCCAAGGGCGCAGGGGAGAGACCCAGTACTTC

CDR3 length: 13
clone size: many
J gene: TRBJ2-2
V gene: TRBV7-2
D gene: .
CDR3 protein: CASSLNPTGELFF
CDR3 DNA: TGTGCCAGCAGCTTAAACCCGACCGGGGAGCTGTTTTTT

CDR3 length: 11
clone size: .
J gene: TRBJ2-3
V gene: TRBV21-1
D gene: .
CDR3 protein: CASVRADTQYF
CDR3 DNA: TGTGCCAGCGTTAGGGCAGATACGCAGTATTTT

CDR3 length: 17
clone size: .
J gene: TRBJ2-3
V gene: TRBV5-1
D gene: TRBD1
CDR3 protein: CASSLPRGQRTTDTKYF
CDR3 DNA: TGCGCCAGCAGCTTGCCCAGGGGGCAGAGAACCACAGATACGAAGTATTTT

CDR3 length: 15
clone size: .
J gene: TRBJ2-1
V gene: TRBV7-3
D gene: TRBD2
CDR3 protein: CASSFSSGGAKEQFF
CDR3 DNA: TGTGCCAGCAGCTTCTCTAGCGGGGGGGCCAAAGAGCAGTTCTTC

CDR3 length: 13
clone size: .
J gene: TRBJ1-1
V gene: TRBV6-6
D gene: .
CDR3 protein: CASSYGGYTEAFF
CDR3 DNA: TGTGCCAGCAGTTACGGTGGGTACACTGAAGCTTTCTTT

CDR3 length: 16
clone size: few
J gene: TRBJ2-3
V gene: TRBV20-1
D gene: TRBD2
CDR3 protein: CSATGTSNLGTDTQYF
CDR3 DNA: TGCAGTGCCACCGGGACTAGCAATTTAGGCACAGATACGCAGTATTTT

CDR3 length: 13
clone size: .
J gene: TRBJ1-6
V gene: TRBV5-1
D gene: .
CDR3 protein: CASRFRTESPLHF
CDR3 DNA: TGCGCCAGCAGGTTCAGGACGGAATCACCCCTCCACTTT

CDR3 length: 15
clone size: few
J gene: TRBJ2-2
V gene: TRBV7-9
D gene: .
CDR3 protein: CASSQPGPNTGELFF
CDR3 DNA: TGTGCCAGCAGCCAGCCGGGACCAAACACCGGGGAGCTGTTTTTT

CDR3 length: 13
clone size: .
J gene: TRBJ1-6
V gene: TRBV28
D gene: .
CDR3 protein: CAIGQQTNSPLHF
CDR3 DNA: TGTGCCATAGGACAGCAAACTAATTCACCCCTCCACTTT

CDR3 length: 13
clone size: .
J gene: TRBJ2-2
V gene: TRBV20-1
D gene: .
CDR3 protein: CSAPSSGAGELFF
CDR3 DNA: TGCAGTGCTCCCTCTTCTGGGGCCGGGGAGCTGTTTTTT

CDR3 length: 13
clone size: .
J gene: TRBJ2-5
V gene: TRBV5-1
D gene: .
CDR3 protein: CASRKGLQETQYF
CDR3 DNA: TGCGCCAGCCGTAAAGGACTACAAGAGACCCAGTACTTC

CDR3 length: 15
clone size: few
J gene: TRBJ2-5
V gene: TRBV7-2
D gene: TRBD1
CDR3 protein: CASSPQTGLEETQYF
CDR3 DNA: TGTGCCAGCAGCCCCCAGACAGGGCTAGAGGAGACCCAGTACTTC

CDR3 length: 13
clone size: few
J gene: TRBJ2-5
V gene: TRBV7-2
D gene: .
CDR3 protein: CASSFWGVETQYF
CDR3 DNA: TGTGCCAGCAGCTTTTGGGGGGTTGAGACCCAGTACTTC

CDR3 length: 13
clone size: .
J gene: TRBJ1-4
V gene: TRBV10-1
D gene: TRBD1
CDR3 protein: CASSPGTGEKLFF
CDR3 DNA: TGCGCCAGCAGTCCCGGGACAGGGGAAAAACTGTTTTTT

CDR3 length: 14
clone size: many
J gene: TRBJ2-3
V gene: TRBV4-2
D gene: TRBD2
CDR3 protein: CASSSSGSTDTQYF
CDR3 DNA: TGTGCCAGCAGCTCTAGCGGGAGCACAGATACGCAGTATTTT

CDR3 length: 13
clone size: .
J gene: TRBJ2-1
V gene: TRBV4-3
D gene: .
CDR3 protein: CASSQLTRNEQFF
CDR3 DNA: TGCGCCAGCAGCCAACTTACCAGAAATGAGCAGTTCTTC

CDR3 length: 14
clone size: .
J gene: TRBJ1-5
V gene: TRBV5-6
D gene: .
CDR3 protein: CASSLRRTLVPQHF
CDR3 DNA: TGTGCCAGCAGCTTGCGACGGACTTTAGTACCCCAGCATTTT

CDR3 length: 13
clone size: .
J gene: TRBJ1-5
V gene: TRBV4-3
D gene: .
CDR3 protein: CASSQDLEQPQHF
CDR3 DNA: TGCGCCAGCAGCCAAGATCTGGAGCAGCCCCAGCATTTT

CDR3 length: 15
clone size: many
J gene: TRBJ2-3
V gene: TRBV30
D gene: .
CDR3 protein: CAWSVARAFTDTQYF
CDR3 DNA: TGTGCCTGGAGTGTAGCCAGGGCCTTCACAGATACGCAGTATTTT

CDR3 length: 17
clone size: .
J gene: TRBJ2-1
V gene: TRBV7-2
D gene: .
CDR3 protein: CASSLSGGASSYNEQFF
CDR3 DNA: TGTGCCAGCAGCTTAAGTGGCGGGGCAAGCTCCTACAATGAGCAGTTCTTC

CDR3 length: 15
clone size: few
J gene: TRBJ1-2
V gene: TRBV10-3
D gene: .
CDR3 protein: CAISLDRSFNYGYTF
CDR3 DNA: TGTGCCATCAGCCTAGACAGATCCTTTAATTATGGCTACACCTTC

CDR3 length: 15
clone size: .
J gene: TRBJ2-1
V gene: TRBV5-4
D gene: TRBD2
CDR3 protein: CASSTSGGNYNEQFF
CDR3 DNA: TGTGCCAGCAGCACATCGGGGGGGAACTACAATGAGCAGTTCTTC

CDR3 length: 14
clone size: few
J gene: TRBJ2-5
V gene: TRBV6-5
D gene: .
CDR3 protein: CASSAALGGETQYF
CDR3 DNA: TGTGCCAGCAGTGCCGCCTTGGGGGGCGAGACCCAGTACTTC

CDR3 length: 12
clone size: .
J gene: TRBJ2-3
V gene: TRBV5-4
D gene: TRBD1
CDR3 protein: CATGQGGDTQYF
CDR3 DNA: TGTGCCACAGGACAGGGAGGAGATACGCAGTATTTT

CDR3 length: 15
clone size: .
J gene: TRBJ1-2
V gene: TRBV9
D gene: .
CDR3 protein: CASSTSSLLDYGYTF
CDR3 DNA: TGTGCCAGCAGCACCAGCAGCCTCCTGGACTATGGCTACACCTTC

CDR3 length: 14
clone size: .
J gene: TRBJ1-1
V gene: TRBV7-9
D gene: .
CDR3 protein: CASSPQGPDAEAFF
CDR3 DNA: TGTGCCAGCAGCCCACAGGGTCCGGACGCTGAAGCTTTCTTT

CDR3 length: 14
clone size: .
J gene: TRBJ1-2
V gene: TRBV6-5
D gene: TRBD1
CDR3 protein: CASSPRTGVDGYTF
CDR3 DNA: TGTGCCAGCAGTCCCCGGACAGGGGTTGATGGCTACACCTTC

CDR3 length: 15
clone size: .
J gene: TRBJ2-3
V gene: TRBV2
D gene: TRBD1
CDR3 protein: CARDRGLSGTDTQYF
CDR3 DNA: TGTGCCAGGGACAGGGGGTTGTCGGGCACAGATACGCAGTATTTT

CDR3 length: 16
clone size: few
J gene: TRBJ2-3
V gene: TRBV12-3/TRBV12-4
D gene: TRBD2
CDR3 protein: CASSPLTSGGPDTQYF
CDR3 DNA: TGTGCCAGCAGTCCCCTGACTAGCGGGGGCCCAGATACGCAGTATTTT

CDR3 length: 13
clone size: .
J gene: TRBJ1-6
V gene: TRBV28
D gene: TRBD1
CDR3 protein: CASTRQGKSPLHF
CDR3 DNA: TGTGCCAGCACCCGACAGGGGAAATCACCCCTCCACTTT

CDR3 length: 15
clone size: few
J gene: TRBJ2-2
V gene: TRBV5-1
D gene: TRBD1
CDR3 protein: CASSPGTGWTGELFF
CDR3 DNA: TGCGCCAGCAGCCCAGGGACAGGGTGGACCGGGGAGCTGTTTTTT

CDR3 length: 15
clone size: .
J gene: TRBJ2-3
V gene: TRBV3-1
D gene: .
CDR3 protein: CASSPYQGEVDTQYF
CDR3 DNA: TGTGCCAGCAGCCCCTACCAGGGTGAAGTAGATACGCAGTATTTT

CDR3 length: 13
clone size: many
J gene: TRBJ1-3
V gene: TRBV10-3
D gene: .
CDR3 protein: CASIPASGNTIYF
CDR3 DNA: TGTGCCAGTATTCCAGCGTCCGGAAACACCATATATTTT

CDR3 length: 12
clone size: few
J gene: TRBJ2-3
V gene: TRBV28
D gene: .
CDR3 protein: CASSLGKDTQYF
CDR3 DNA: TGTGCCAGCAGTTTGGGGAAAGATACGCAGTATTTT

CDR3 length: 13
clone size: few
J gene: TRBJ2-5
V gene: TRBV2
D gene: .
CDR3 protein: CASSEEWYPVVYF
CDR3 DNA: TGTGCCAGCAGTGAAGAGTGGTACCCGGTCGTATACTTC

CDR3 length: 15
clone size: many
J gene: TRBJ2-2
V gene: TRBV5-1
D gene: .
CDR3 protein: CASSPGGATARELFF
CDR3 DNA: TGCGCCAGCAGTCCTGGGGGGGCGACTGCGCGGGAGCTGTTTTTT

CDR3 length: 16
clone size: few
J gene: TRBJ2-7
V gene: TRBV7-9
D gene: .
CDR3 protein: CASSFPDRTGSYEQYF
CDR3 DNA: TGTGCCAGCAGCTTCCCCGACAGGACGGGGTCCTACGAGCAGTACTTC

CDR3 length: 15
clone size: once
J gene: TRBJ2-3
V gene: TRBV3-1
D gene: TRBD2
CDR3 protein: CASSPASGGTDTQYF
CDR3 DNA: TGTGCCAGCAGCCCCGCTAGCGGGGGCACAGATACGCAGTATTTT

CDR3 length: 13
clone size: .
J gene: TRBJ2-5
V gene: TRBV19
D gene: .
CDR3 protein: CASSMSRVETQYF
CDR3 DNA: TGTGCCAGTAGTATGTCCAGGGTGGAGACCCAGTACTTC

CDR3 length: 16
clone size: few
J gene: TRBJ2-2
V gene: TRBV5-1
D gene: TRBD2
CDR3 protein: CASSLLAGGNTGELFF
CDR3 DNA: TGCGCCAGCAGCTTGCTAGCGGGGGGGAACACCGGGGAGCTGTTTTTT

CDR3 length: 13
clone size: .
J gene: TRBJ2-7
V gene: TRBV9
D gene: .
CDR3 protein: CASSAQTNYEQYF
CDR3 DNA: TGTGCCAGCAGCGCCCAAACAAACTACGAGCAGTACTTC

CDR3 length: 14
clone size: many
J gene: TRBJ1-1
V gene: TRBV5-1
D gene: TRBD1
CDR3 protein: CASSLAGGNTEAFF
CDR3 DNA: TGCGCCAGCAGCTTGGCAGGGGGAAACACTGAAGCTTTCTTT

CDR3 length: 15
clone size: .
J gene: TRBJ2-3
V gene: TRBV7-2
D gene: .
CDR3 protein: CASSLEGTRGDTQYF
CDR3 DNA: TGTGCCAGCAGCTTAGAGGGGACGCGGGGAGATACGCAGTATTTT